This TCR beta chain was captured by sequencing in a study of spatial heterogeneity in lung cancer. Study results and caveats: Resection saw ubiquitous expanded tumor TCRs appear in blood more than follow-up did.

A word on this clonotype: Its target is not known.

V dropped 3 bases and J dropped 8 bases, with 19 bases sitting between them. CDR1 and CDR2 from the germline V gene are MNHNS and SASEGT. CDR3 size: 15 residues. Each TCR cDNA molecule carried a unique molecular identifier. Each CDR3 protein is one row after TCRdb ran MiXCR on the 5' RACE reads. The sample records 40,000 to 55,000 distinct CDR3 sequences, around 13% being singletons. Specified time point: sample taken at primary tumor resection. The authors sequenced whole RNA from tumor, nontumor lung or frozen PBMC without sorting. The sample here was PBMCs, taken at surgery. This sequence joins TRBV6-1 and TRBJ1-1; tentative D call: TRBD1 (6 bases). This receptor was taken from a male donor with early-stage non-small cell lung cancer. This CDR3 reads CASSDAGALILEAFF. Written as DNA, the CDR3 is TGTGCCAGCAGTGACGCAGGGGCCTTGATTTTGGAAGCTTTCTTT.